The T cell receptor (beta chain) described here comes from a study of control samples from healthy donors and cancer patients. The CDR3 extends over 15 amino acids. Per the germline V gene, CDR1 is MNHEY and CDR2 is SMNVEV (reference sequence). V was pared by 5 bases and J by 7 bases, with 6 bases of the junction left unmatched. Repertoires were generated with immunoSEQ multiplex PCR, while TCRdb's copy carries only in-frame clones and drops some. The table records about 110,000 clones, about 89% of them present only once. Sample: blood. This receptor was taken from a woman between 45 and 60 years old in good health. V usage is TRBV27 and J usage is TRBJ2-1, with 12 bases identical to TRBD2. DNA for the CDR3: TGTGCCAGCAGTCTGCTAGCGGGAGGGCTTAATGAGCAGTTCTTC. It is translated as CASSLLAGGLNEQFF.